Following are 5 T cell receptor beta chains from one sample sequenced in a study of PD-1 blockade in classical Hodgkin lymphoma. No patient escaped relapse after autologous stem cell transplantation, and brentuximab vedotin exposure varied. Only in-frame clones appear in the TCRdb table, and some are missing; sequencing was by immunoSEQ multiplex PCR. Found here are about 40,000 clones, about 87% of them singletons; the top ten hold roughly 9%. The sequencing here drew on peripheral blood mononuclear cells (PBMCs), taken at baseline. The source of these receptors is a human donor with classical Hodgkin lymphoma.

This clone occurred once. CDR3 in amino acids: CASSGEGTEAFF. Written as DNA, the CDR3 is TGTGCCAGCAGCGGGGAGGGCACTGAAGCTTTCTTT. The V call is TRBV9, the J call TRBJ1-1; no clear D. V was pared by 3 bases and J by 4 bases, with 7 bases between. This CDR3 has 12 residues. Germline CDR1 and CDR2: SGDLS and YYNGEE.

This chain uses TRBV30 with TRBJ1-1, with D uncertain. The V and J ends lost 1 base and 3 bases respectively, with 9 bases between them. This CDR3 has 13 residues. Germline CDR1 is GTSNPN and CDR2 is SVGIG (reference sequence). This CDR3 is CAWSAQAYTEAFF. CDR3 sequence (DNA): TGTGCCTGGAGTGCGCAGGCTTACACTGAAGCTTTCTTT.

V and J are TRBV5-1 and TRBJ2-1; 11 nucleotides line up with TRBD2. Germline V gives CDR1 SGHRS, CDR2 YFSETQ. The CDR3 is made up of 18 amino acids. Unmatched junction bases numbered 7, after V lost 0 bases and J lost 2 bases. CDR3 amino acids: CASSLGTGLAATYNEQFF. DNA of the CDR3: TGCGCCAGCAGCTTGGGTACGGGACTAGCGGCAACCTACAATGAGCAGTTCTTC.

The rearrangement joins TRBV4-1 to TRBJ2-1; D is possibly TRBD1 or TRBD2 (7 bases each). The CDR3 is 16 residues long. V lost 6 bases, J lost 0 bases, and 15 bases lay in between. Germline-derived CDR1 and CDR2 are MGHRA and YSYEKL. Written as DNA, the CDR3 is TGCGCCAGCAGGGGAGCGGGACAGAGCTCCTACAATGAGCAGTTCTTC. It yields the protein CASRGAGQSSYNEQFF.

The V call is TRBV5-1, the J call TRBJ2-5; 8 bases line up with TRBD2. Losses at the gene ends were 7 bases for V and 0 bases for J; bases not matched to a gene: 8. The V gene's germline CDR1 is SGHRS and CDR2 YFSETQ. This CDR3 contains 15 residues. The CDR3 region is CASLLGGGNQETQYF. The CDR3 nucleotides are TGCGCCAGCCTACTCGGCGGGGGGAACCAAGAGACCCAGTACTTC. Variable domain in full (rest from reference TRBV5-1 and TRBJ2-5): KAGVTQTPRYLIKTRGQQVTLSCSPISGHRSVSWYQQTPGQGLQFLFEYFSETQRNKGNFPGRFSGRQFSNSRSEMNVSTLELGDSALYLCASLLGGGNQETQYFGPGTRLLVL.